One sample yielded the 19 T cell receptor beta chains listed below, sequenced in a study of blood T cells in healthy people across ages. Together with a sample-barcoded 5' primer, a J-beta primer mix was included in a second PCR lasting roughly 6 to 12 cycles. One entry per CDR3 protein results from TCRdb running MiXCR on the 5' RACE reads. The sample has 700,000 to 900,000 distinct CDR3 sequences; roughly 24% are singletons. The data also belong to a second study, concerning T cells of mothers and their children.

Material: blood. The receptors derive from a boy younger than 18 in good health.

CDR3 nucleotides: TGCGCCAGCAGCCAGGCGGGACTAGCGGGGGCCCTGGGTAATGAGCAGTTCTTC. Residues: CASSQAGLAGALGNEQFF. This chain joins TRBV4-1 and TRBJ2-1; 14 bases align to TRBD2. This CDR3 has 18 residues. Germline assignment: CDR1 MGHRA and CDR2 YSYEKL. V was clipped by 3 bases and J by 7 bases; unmatched bases: 11.

The chain joins TRBV7-2 to TRBJ2-1; no reliable D call. This CDR3 spans 15 amino acids. V dropped 3 bases and J dropped 0 bases, with 9 bases sitting between them. Germline V CDR1 and CDR2: SGHTA, FQGNSA. The CDR3 spells CASSFEVSSYNEQFF. The CDR3, as DNA: TGTGCCAGCAGCTTTGAGGTTAGCTCCTACAATGAGCAGTTCTTC.

A few counts support this clonotype. This chain uses TRBV6-6 with TRBJ2-7, with D uncertain. Per the germline V gene, CDR1 is MNHNY and CDR2 is SVGAGI (reference sequence). There are 13 residues in the CDR3. The V end was cut by 8 bases, the J end by 7 bases, with 18 bases between. Here the CDR3 DNA reads TGTGCCAGCGGGTTGTCAGGTTTGGGGGAGCAGTACTTC. It encodes CASGLSGLGEQYF.

The V gene is TRBV6-6, the J gene TRBJ2-7, with a weak D call TRBD1 (6 bases). The CDR3 is 16 amino acids. From germline, CDR1 is MNHNY and CDR2 SVGAGI (reference sequence). V lost 4 bases and J 3 bases, leaving 19 bases between the germline ends. The CDR3 loop is CASSSLTGGPIYEQYF. The CDR3 nucleotides are TGTGCCAGCAGTTCCTTGACAGGCGGTCCAATCTACGAGCAGTACTTC.

In its sample, this clonotype was seen a few times. This chain uses TRBV12-3 or TRBV12-4 with TRBJ1-2, with D possibly being TRBD1 (5 bases). The CDR3 runs to 15 residues. V lost 3 bases and J 5 bases, leaving 16 bases between the germline ends. The CDR3 coding sequence is TGTGCCAGCAGTTTGGGAAGGGGCGGAAGGTATGGCTACACCTTC. It specifies CASSLGRGGRYGYTF.

The V gene is TRBV5-6, the J gene TRBJ2-5, with D perhaps TRBD2 (5 bases). Germline CDR1 SGHDT, CDR2 YYEEEE. The CDR3 covers 13 residues. V was clipped by 4 bases and J by 7 bases, with 14 bases between them. The CDR3 coding sequence is TGTGCCAGCAGCGCGGGCTGGACGTGGACCCAGTACTTC. As protein: CASSAGWTWTQYF.

At least ten counts were recorded for this clonotype. The chain recombines TRBV24-1 with TRBJ2-7; D is possibly TRBD1 (5 bases). From germline, CDR1 is KGHDR and CDR2 SFDVKD. Trimming shortened V by 5 bases and J by 3 bases, and 7 bases separated the two germline ends. The CDR3 extends over 12 amino acids. The CDR3 nucleotides read TGTGCCACCAGTGGGGGCAGCTACGAGCAGTACTTC. Translating it yields CATSGGSYEQYF.

This chain joins TRBV20-1 and TRBJ2-6, with TRBD1 as a possible D gene (5 bases). The CDR3 is made up of 15 amino acids. Germline-derived CDR1 and CDR2 are DFQATT and SNEGSKA (reference sequence). V lost 2 bases and J 2 bases, leaving 10 bases between the germline ends. The CDR3 loop is CSARQGFTGANVLTF. In DNA, the CDR3 is TGCAGTGCTAGACAGGGTTTCACTGGGGCCAACGTCCTGACTTTC.

The chain uses TRBV29-1 and TRBJ1-4; 7 nucleotides align to TRBD1. CDR1 is SQVTM, CDR2 ANQGSEA, per germline. This CDR3 region has 13 residues. Trimming removed 3 bases from V and 5 bases from J; junction bases left unmatched: 3. The DNA of the CDR3 is TGCAGCGTTGAGAGGGGGCCCAATGAAAAACTGTTTTTT. Its translation is CSVERGPNEKLFF.

The gene calls are TRBV3-1 and TRBJ2-1; the D gene is possibly TRBD1 (6 bases). There are 13 residues in the CDR3. V shed 7 bases and J shed 7 bases, with 14 bases lying between them. Germline V lookup: CDR1 LGHDT, CDR2 YNNKEL (reference sequence). This CDR3 is CASTDSQENEQFF. The CDR3 DNA follows: TGTGCCAGCACGGACAGCCAGGAGAATGAGCAGTTCTTC.

This chain joins TRBV11-2 and TRBJ2-2; TRBD2 might be the D (5 bases). The ends were cut back, 3 bases at V and 0 bases at J, with 11 bases in the middle. The germline V gene encodes CDR1 SGHAT and CDR2 FQNNGV. The CDR3 runs 16 residues. The DNA for the CDR3 is TGTGCCAGCAGCTTGATGACTACTTCGAACACCGGGGAGCTGTTTTTT. Translation: CASSLMTTSNTGELFF.

This clonotype was seen only a few times. The chain couples TRBV20-1 to TRBJ2-7, with D perhaps TRBD1 (5 bases). Between the trimmed V and J ends, which lost 0 bases and 0 bases, there was a span of 12 bases. The CDR3 runs to 15 residues. The germline V gene has CDR1 DFQATT and CDR2 SNEGSKA (reference sequence). The CDR3 protein is CSARDWKGSSYEQYF. The CDR3 region has the DNA TGCAGTGCTAGAGATTGGAAGGGGTCCTCCTACGAGCAGTACTTC.

This clonotype was seen only a few times. This chain connects TRBV18 to TRBJ2-6; D is uncertain. CDR1 and CDR2 (germline): KGHSH, LQKENI. Trimming took 5 bases from V and 2 from J, leaving 7 bases between them. This CDR3 comprises 14 residues. CDR3: CASSSSPGANVLTF. The CDR3 DNA sequence: TGTGCCAGCTCATCAAGCCCTGGGGCCAACGTCCTGACTTTC.

The CDR3: CAISAGVRDRGYNEQFF. CDR3 coding DNA: TGTGCCATCAGTGCGGGGGTGAGGGACAGGGGCTACAATGAGCAGTTCTTC. The chain links TRBV10-3 to TRBJ2-1; 10 bases are shared with TRBD1. V was clipped by 4 bases and J by 3 bases; unmatched bases: 9. This CDR3 has 17 amino acids. The germline V gene has CDR1 ENHRY and CDR2 SYGVKD.

V gene TRBV6-9 combines with J gene TRBJ2-2; no clear D gene. Trimming shortened V by 0 bases and J by 0 bases, and 8 bases separated the two germline ends. The CDR3 consists of 16 residues. Germline V lookup: CDR1 MNHGY, CDR2 SVAAGI. Here the CDR3 DNA reads TGTGCCAGCAGTTATTCGGCGACATCGAACACCGGGGAGCTGTTTTTT. Encoded protein: CASSYSATSNTGELFF.

This clonotype was seen a few times. The chain carries TRBV4-1 and TRBJ2-5; 9 bases are a match to TRBD2. The DNA end favors TRBJ2-1, so the J call may be wrong. This CDR3 is built from 16 residues. Germline CDR1 reads MGHRA; CDR2 reads YSYEKL. The CDR3 region is CASSNPTGRGGREQFF. The CDR3 coding sequence is TGCGCCAGCAGCAACCCGACTGGGCGGGGGGGCCGCGAGCAGTTCTTC.

The rearrangement joins TRBV15 to TRBJ2-1, with D possibly being TRBD1 or TRBD2 (7 bases each). CDR1 is LNHNV, CDR2 YYDKDF, per germline (reference sequence). This CDR3 is 17 amino acids long. Trimming removed 1 base at V and 6 bases at J, with 19 bases between. As DNA, the CDR3 is TGTGCCACCAGCAGAGCAGCGGGACAGACCTCTCTCAATGAGCAGTTCTTC. It is translated as CATSRAAGQTSLNEQFF.

This clonotype was seen at least ten times. This chain connects TRBV20-1 to TRBJ1-5; no clear D gene. Trimming pared 1 base from V and 5 bases from J, leaving 12 bases between. The CDR3 has 14 amino acids. The V gene's germline CDR1 is DFQATT and CDR2 SNEGSKA (reference sequence). The CDR3 coding sequence is TGCAGTGCTAGAGGTGGGTCCGAGCATCAGCCCCAGCATTTT. It translates to CSARGGSEHQPQHF.

The CDR3 DNA follows: TGTGCCAGCTCACCATTTCGTATTTTTGGTGCCTACGAGCAGTACTTC. It codes for CASSPFRIFGAYEQYF. This chain links TRBV18 with TRBJ2-7; D remains ambiguous. The germline gives CDR1 KGHSH, CDR2 LQKENI. CDR3 length equals 16 residues. The V gene lost 2 bases and the J gene lost 2 bases, with 16 bases spanning the gap. The whole variable domain, filled in from reference TRBV18 and TRBJ2-7, reads NAGVMQNPRHLVRRRGQEARLRCSPMKGHSHVYWYRQLPEEGLKFMVYLQKENIIDESGMPKERFSAEFPKEGPSILRIQQVVRGDSAAYFCASSPFRIFGAYEQYFGPGTRLTVT.